This TCR beta chain was captured in a study of beta chain features in type 1 diabetes. Findings of the study overall: The naive, central memory and Treg TCRB repertoires looked more alike in patients than they did in healthy donors. There was a moderate but significant shortening of TCRB CDR3s in all four CD4+ subsets of Type 1 diabetes patients.

The study reverse transcribed the entire isolated RNA, so it sequenced expressed TCRB transcripts. Sequenced naive, central memory and regulatory T cell samples produced an average of approximately 3.5 million reads. TCRdb keeps only in-frame clones here, not all; method: immunoSEQ multiplex PCR. The sample carries 20,000 to 25,000 clones, roughly two thirds recorded once. A remark on this clone: Its specificity is unknown.

CD45RO/CCR7/CD25/CD127/CD95/CD27 staining was used to isolate CD4+ naive, central memory, regulatory and stem cell-like memory cells by sorting. The germline CDR1 and CDR2 sequences are ENHRY and SYGVKD. The CDR3 loop spans 15 amino acids. The junction had 6 bases not matched to a gene; V was cut back by 6 bases and J by 4 bases. This chain joins TRBV10-3 and TRBJ2-7, with 13 nucleotides matching TRBD2. The TCR comes from a woman aged 35 to 49 in good health. Source material: Tregs from blood. As DNA, the CDR3 is TGTGCCATCAGCCTCACTAGCGGGGGGGTGTACGAGCAGTACTTC. Its protein is CAISLTSGGVYEQYF.